These 30 T cell receptor beta chains came from one sample sequenced in a study of response to subunit inactivated influenza vaccine. TCRdb re-called the RT-PCR reads with MiXCR, one entry per CDR3 protein. Of roughly 520,000 distinct CDR3 sequences listed, about 25% are singletons. The sample here was CD4+ T cells sorted from PBMCs, taken 4 to 6 days after vaccination. These TCRs come from a man in his fifties who received an inactivated influenza vaccine.

In its sample, this clonotype was seen a few times. The rearrangement joins TRBV20-1 to TRBJ2-7; 14 positions agree with TRBD2. Germline CDR1 DFQATT, CDR2 SNEGSKA (reference sequence). The CDR3 extends over 17 amino acids. The J segment lost 1 base and the V segment lost 5 bases, leaving 10 bases of the junction unmatched. As DNA, the CDR3 is TGCAGTGCTGGGAGGACTAGCGGGAGGCCACGTTCCTACGAGCAGTACTTC. It codes for CSAGRTSGRPRSYEQYF.

V is TRBV20-1 and J is TRBJ2-3; no reliable D call. The CDR3 has 13 residues. The V gene lost 6 bases and the J gene lost 2 bases, with 12 bases spanning the gap. The germline CDR1 and CDR2 sequences are DFQATT and SNEGSKA (reference sequence). The CDR3 bases are TGCAGTGCCGCTTCTGCGAACACAGATACGCAGTATTTT. This encodes CSAASANTDTQYF.

A few counts support this clonotype. In DNA form, the CDR3 reads TGCAGTGCTAGAAGTAGCGGGGGGGCGTGGGAGCAGTTCTTC. It is translated as CSARSSGGAWEQFF. J is TRBJ2-1 and V is TRBV20-1, with 11 bases that match TRBD2. Germline V CDR1 and CDR2: DFQATT, SNEGSKA (reference sequence). The trim removed 2 bases at V and 10 bases at J, leaving 7 bases unmatched. The CDR3 is 14 amino acids.

This clonotype was picked up a small number of times. For the CDR3, the DNA is TGTGCCAGCAGGCCCCCCTCCCAAGAGACCCAGTACTTC. Protein: CASRPPSQETQYF. The V call is TRBV12-3 or TRBV12-4, the J call TRBJ2-5; D not certain. The length of the CDR3 is 13 residues. Trimming left V 6 bases short and J 1 base short, with 9 bases between.

The V and J genes are TRBV7-6 and TRBJ1-4; D ambiguous. The CDR3 is made up of 15 amino acids. The germline V gene encodes CDR1 SGHVS and CDR2 FNYEAQ. Trimming cost V 5 bases and J 5 bases, with 15 bases left between them. The CDR3 nucleotides are TGTGCCAGCAGCCGAAGATATGGGTCGAATGAAAAACTGTTTTTT. It yields the protein CASSRRYGSNEKLFF. The whole variable domain, filled in from reference TRBV7-6 and TRBJ1-4, reads GAGVSQSPRYKVTKRGQDVALRCDPISGHVSLYWYRQALGQGPEFLTYFNYEAQQDKSGLPNDRFSAERPEGSISTLTIQRTEQRDSAMYRCASSRRYGSNEKLFFGSGTQLSVL.

This CDR3 is CSVQRREHPDTQYF. Here the CDR3 DNA reads TGCAGTGTTCAGCGGCGGGAGCACCCCGATACGCAGTATTTT. V is TRBV20-1 and J is TRBJ2-3, with TRBD2 matching over 7 bases. Germline trimming cut 7 bases from V and 6 bases from J; bases unmatched to any gene: 13. Germline loops: CDR1 DFQATT, CDR2 SNEGSKA (reference sequence). The CDR3 is 14 amino acids.

This clonotype was seen more than once but under ten times. This chain connects TRBV6-2 or TRBV6-3 to TRBJ2-1; 8 positions agree with TRBD2. The ends lost 5 bases at V and 1 base at J; junction bases unmatched: 4. CDR1 is MNHEY and CDR2 is SVGEGT in the germline V gene. The CDR3 contains 15 residues. The CDR3 bases are TGTGCCAGCAGTCAGACTAGCGCTTCCTACAATGAGCAGTTCTTC. Its translation is CASSQTSASYNEQFF.

The sample holds one count of this clonotype. V and J are TRBV5-1 and TRBJ2-1, with TRBD1 as a possible D gene (6 bases). The CDR3 runs to 15 residues. The V and J ends lost 1 base and 4 bases respectively, with 12 bases between them. Per the germline V gene, CDR1 is SGHRS and CDR2 is YFSETQ. The CDR3 loop reads CASSLTGMDYNEQFF. For the CDR3, the DNA is TGCGCCAGCAGCTTGACAGGGATGGATTACAATGAGCAGTTCTTC.

This clonotype was picked up a small number of times. This chain uses TRBV5-1 with TRBJ2-5, with TRBD2 matching over 9 bases. There are 15 residues in the CDR3. CDR1 and CDR2 from the germline V gene are SGHRS and YFSETQ. The junction had 4 bases not matched to a gene; V was cut back by 0 bases and J by 4 bases. The CDR3 reads CASSLDGTSTETQYF. The CDR3 DNA sequence: TGCGCCAGCAGCTTGGACGGGACTAGCACAGAGACCCAGTACTTC.

Only a few counts were recorded for this clonotype. The rearrangement joins TRBV28 to TRBJ2-7; tentative D call: TRBD1 (6 bases). This CDR3 region has 13 residues. V gave up 7 bases and J gave up 2 bases, with 12 bases separating them. Germline lookup yields CDR1 MDHEN and CDR2 SYDVKM. The CDR3 region has the DNA TGTGCCAGCAAGCCGGGACAAACCTACGAGCAGTACTTC. As protein: CASKPGQTYEQYF.

This chain links TRBV4-3 with TRBJ1-6; the D gene is possibly TRBD1 (6 bases). V shed 0 bases and J shed 0 bases, with 9 bases lying between them. The CDR3 loop spans 17 amino acids. From germline, CDR1 is LGHNA and CDR2 YSLEER. The CDR3 protein is CASSQDSDSSYNSPLHF. The CDR3 nucleotides are TGCGCCAGCAGCCAAGATTCGGACAGCTCCTATAATTCACCCCTCCACTTT.

CDR3 in amino acids: CASSLASSLRQTGELFF. Here the CDR3 DNA reads TGTGCCAGCAGCTTAGCGTCTAGTTTGAGGCAAACCGGGGAGCTGTTTTTT. The genes are TRBV7-6 and TRBJ2-2; no definite D call. The CDR3 spans 17 residues. Trimming shortened V by 0 bases and J by 5 bases, and 16 bases separated the two germline ends. Germline CDR1 and CDR2: SGHVS and FNYEAQ.

This sequence joins TRBV6-2 or TRBV6-3 and TRBJ2-7; D assignment may be TRBD1 or TRBD2 (5 bases each). Trimming shortened V by 2 bases and J by 9 bases, and 11 bases separated the two germline ends. CDR1 is MNHEY and CDR2 is SVGEGT in the germline V gene. There are 12 residues in the CDR3. The CDR3 DNA is TGTGCCAGCAGTTACACAACTGGGGGGCAGTACTTC. This encodes CASSYTTGGQYF.

The chain uses TRBV4-3 and TRBJ2-4, with 9 positions matching TRBD1. This CDR3 spans 18 amino acids. Germline-derived CDR1 and CDR2 are LGHNA and YSLEER. With V trimmed by 3 bases and J by 9 bases, 18 bases remained unmatched. CDR3 residues: CASSQAFLTGGWDRIQYF. The CDR3 DNA sequence: TGCGCCAGCAGCCAGGCCTTCCTCACAGGGGGCTGGGACCGCATTCAGTACTTC.

V and J are TRBV5-1 and TRBJ2-7, with TRBD2 matching over 13 bases. Germline values: CDR1 SGHRS, CDR2 YFSETQ. Losses at the gene ends were 3 bases for V and 5 bases for J; bases not matched to a gene: 5. The CDR3 sequence is 15 residues long. The CDR3 loop reads CASSWTSGSFDEQYF. The CDR3 coding sequence is TGCGCCAGCAGCTGGACTAGCGGGAGTTTCGACGAGCAGTACTTC.

The rearrangement joins TRBV20-1 to TRBJ2-3, with a possible D match to TRBD2 (6 bases). Trimming shortened V by 5 bases and J by 4 bases, and 10 bases separated the two germline ends. Germline V gene data show CDR1 as DFQATT and CDR2 as SNEGSKA (reference sequence). The CDR3 totals 12 residues. The CDR3 loop reads CSARDLADTQYF. The CDR3, as DNA: TGCAGTGCTCGGGACTTGGCAGATACGCAGTATTTT.

The rearrangement uses TRBV5-5 and TRBJ2-3; unclear D gene. Deletions cut 0 bases from V and 3 bases from J, with 5 bases between. CDR1 is SGHKS and CDR2 is YYEKEE in the germline V gene (reference sequence). The CDR3 contains 13 residues. CDR3 in amino acids: CASSLEATDTQYF. The CDR3 coding sequence is TGTGCCAGCAGCTTGGAGGCGACAGATACGCAGTATTTT.

V and J are TRBV20-1 and TRBJ2-7; 12 nucleotides agree with TRBD2. Germline lookup yields CDR1 DFQATT and CDR2 SNEGSKA (reference sequence). The CDR3 has 16 amino acids. V gave up 1 base and J gave up 2 bases; unmatched junction bases: 6. In DNA, the CDR3 is TGCAGTGCTAGAGGGGGGACTAGCGGGCAAGCCTACGAGCAGTACTTC. Amino acids: CSARGGTSGQAYEQYF.

This clonotype was seen a handful of times. The chain is built from TRBV5-6 and TRBJ2-1; D is undetermined. CDR1 and CDR2 (germline): SGHDT, YYEEEE. This CDR3 comprises 13 residues. Trimming took off 1 base at V and 6 bases at J, with 8 bases between the two ends. The CDR3 spells CASSLSFGNEQFF. CDR3 bases: TGTGCCAGCAGCTTGAGTTTCGGCAATGAGCAGTTCTTC. Full variable domain (outside the CDR3, taken from reference TRBV5-6 and TRBJ2-1): DAGVTQSPTHLIKTRGQQVTLRCSPKSGHDTVSWYQQALGQGPQFIFQYYEEEERQRGNFPDRFSGHQFPNYSSELNVNALLLGDSALYLCASSLSFGNEQFFGPGTRLTVL.

This sequence joins TRBV20-1 and TRBJ2-3, with TRBD2 matching 11 bases. The CDR3 spans 16 residues. The J segment lost 4 bases and the V segment lost 4 bases, leaving 10 bases of the junction unmatched. The germline CDR1 and CDR2 sequences are DFQATT and SNEGSKA (reference sequence). CDR3 DNA sequence: TGCAGTGCTACCCCTTTTATAGCGGGAGGGCCAGATACGCAGTATTTT. Its protein is CSATPFIAGGPDTQYF.

The CDR3 DNA is TGCAGCGTTGGCCGGGGTTTGAACACTGAAGCTTTCTTT. This encodes CSVGRGLNTEAFF. The V and J genes are TRBV29-1 and TRBJ1-1; no firm D call. Per the germline V gene, CDR1 is SQVTM and CDR2 is ANQGSEA. The length of the CDR3 is 13 residues. V was clipped by 4 bases and J by 0 bases, with 9 bases between them.

This clonotype was seen repeatedly, ten times or more. The V call is TRBV28, the J call TRBJ1-1; 8 bases line up with TRBD1. V shed 6 bases, J shed 0 bases, and the junction held 9 bases outside the gene matches. The CDR3 contains 16 residues. Per germline, CDR1 MDHEN and CDR2 SYDVKM. This chain's CDR3 is CASSNRGKSMNTEAFF. CDR3 bases: TGTGCCAGCAGCAACAGGGGGAAGTCTATGAACACTGAAGCTTTCTTT.

In this sample, this clonotype turned up a few times. J is TRBJ2-7 and V is TRBV20-1; D is uncertain. Germline CDR1 is DFQATT and CDR2 is SNEGSKA (reference sequence). V was cut by 0 bases and J by 4 bases, with 10 bases left in between. The length of the CDR3 is 13 residues. In DNA, the CDR3 is TGCAGTGCTAGAGACGCTAGTGCTTACGAGCAGTACTTC. Residues: CSARDASAYEQYF.

This chain connects TRBV11-2 to TRBJ2-7, with TRBD1 as a possible D gene (6 bases). The CDR3 totals 16 residues. Germline V gene sequence: CDR1 SGHAT, CDR2 FQNNGV. With 4 bases removed from V and 6 bases from J, the gap between germline ends came to 22 bases. The CDR3 nucleotides are TGTGCCAGCAGCTCACAGGGTATTGGGATGATGGGCGAGCAGTACTTC. Encoded protein: CASSSQGIGMMGEQYF.

This clonotype came up a few times. J is TRBJ1-5 and V is TRBV10-3; D is ambiguous. The CDR3 extends over 14 amino acids. CDR1 is ENHRY, CDR2 SYGVKD, per germline. V lost 5 bases and J lost 4, with 12 bases in between. Written as DNA, the CDR3 is TGTGCCATCAGTCCCGGAGAAACAAATCAGCCCCAGCATTTT. Translation gives CAISPGETNQPQHF.

This chain connects TRBV12-3 or TRBV12-4 to TRBJ2-3, with D possibly TRBD2 on 7 matching bases. Trimming pared 2 bases from V and 7 bases from J, leaving 16 bases between. The CDR3 loop spans 15 amino acids. CDR3 in amino acids: CASSLSGGRMYTQYF. The CDR3 nucleotides read TGTGCCAGCAGTTTATCCGGGGGGCGGATGTATACGCAGTATTTT.

This clonotype was counted a few times. The chain carries TRBV6-1 and TRBJ2-5; no clear D gene. The V and J ends lost 1 base and 2 bases respectively, with 8 bases between them. This CDR3 has 14 residues. Germline CDR1 reads MNHNS; CDR2 reads SASEGT. The CDR3 sequence is CASSEGNLQETQYF. The CDR3 bases are TGTGCCAGCAGTGAAGGTAACTTACAAGAGACCCAGTACTTC.

This clonotype was observed a handful of times. V usage is TRBV10-3 and J usage is TRBJ1-6; D not certain. Per germline, CDR1 ENHRY and CDR2 SYGVKD. CDR3 length: 15 residues. Trimming stripped 2 bases from V and 8 bases from J, with 13 bases between. CDR3 coding DNA: TGTGCCATCAGTGAGGGTAGGGCGAATGATTCACCCCTCCACTTT. Encoded protein: CAISEGRANDSPLHF.

The sample holds a few counts of this clonotype. The rearrangement links TRBV20-1 to TRBJ2-7; the D call may be TRBD1 or TRBD2 (7 bases each). With 8 bases removed from V and 1 base from J, the gap between germline ends came to 15 bases. Germline V gene data show CDR1 as DFQATT and CDR2 as SNEGSKA (reference sequence). This CDR3 region has 13 residues. As DNA, the CDR3 is TGCAGTCCAGGGGGGGACGGTTCCTACGAGCAGTACTTC. Amino acid sequence: CSPGGDGSYEQYF.

The genes are TRBV5-5 and TRBJ1-5; D is perhaps TRBD1 (5 bases). Trimming stripped 0 bases from V and 5 bases from J, with 12 bases between. Germline values: CDR1 SGHKS, CDR2 YYEKEE (reference sequence). This CDR3 contains 15 residues. The CDR3 here is CASSLVGGTHQPQHF. The CDR3 DNA reads as TGTGCCAGCAGCTTGGTCGGAGGGACTCATCAGCCCCAGCATTTT.